This T cell receptor beta chain appears in the sequencing data of a study of blood T cell repertoires in COVID-19. How the authors handled the data: Amplification of reference gene primers was used by the study to estimate nucleated cell counts. Profiled with immunoSEQ multiplex PCR; TCRdb holds only in-frame clones, not every one. V and J calls and clone size follow that table, whereas D and trimming were derived from the DNA. Altogether approximately 150,000 clones are present, about 87% being singletons, with the ten largest covering 37%. This CDR3 comprises 15 residues. The germline V gene has CDR1 MNHEY and CDR2 SVGAGI. V gave up 4 bases and J gave up 2 bases, with 13 bases separating them.

The sequence was collected from a man aged 50 or older who had recovered from COVID-19. Sequencing was done on a sample of peripheral blood. The rearrangement links TRBV6-5 to TRBJ2-3; no definite D call. CDR3: CASSSRVRPTDTQYF. The CDR3 region has the DNA TGTGCCAGCAGTTCCCGGGTCCGACCCACAGATACGCAGTATTTT.